This paragraph covers one T cell receptor beta chain sequence. Time point noted: patch test 3, about 24 weeks after DPC sensitization. The treatment: therapeutic diphenylcyclopropenone sensitization with weekly scalp DPC. Suited to DPC and affected by alopecia, the donors ranged from 18 to 70 years old. Per the original methods: Individual samples carried between 23,224 and 690,600 TCRs, with 95,638 as the median. In TCRdb, the RACE reads were re-called with MiXCR into one record per CDR3 protein. The V and J calls shown here were made by TCRdb, not taken from the authors' results. The sample records about 82,000 distinct CDR3 sequences, 13% being singletons. This record belongs to a study of human T cells and chemical hapten exposure. About the research overall: Skin on the upper inner arm, around 2 cm by around 2 cm in size, was sensitized with 2% DPC. Chiefly female patients presented with alopecia areata, totalis or universalis.

CDR3 length equals 19 residues. Germline trimming cut 6 bases from V and 7 bases from J; bases unmatched to any gene: 22. Germline CDR1 reads SGHTA; CDR2 reads FQGTGA. The sequenced sample was whole blood, obtained in connection with sensitization to the hapten diphenylcyclopropenone (DPC). This TCR was sampled from a woman aged 45-65 years with alopecia areata. Some clones in this sample may be carry-over from other donors' samples. The chain couples TRBV7-3 to TRBJ2-1; 9 bases map to TRBD2. CDR3 nucleotide sequence: TGTGCCAGCAGTCTAATTTCCCCTTTAGTGGTAGCGGGAGATAATGAGCAGTTCTTC. Translated: CASSLISPLVVAGDNEQFF.